The clone carrying this TCR beta chain was seen once. The antigen is unknown. The same CDR3 also results from other DNA sequences found in this sample. Assay used: immunoSEQ multiplex PCR; TCRdb lists only in-frame clones, some missing. Of some 250,000 clones in the sample, 90% were seen once. This specimen belongs to a study of cytomegalovirus exposure and HLA in healthy donors. Study-wide results and limits: In vitro data verified three CMV-associated chains as specific for CMV antigens. Researchers counted around 180 TCR beta chains as cytomegalovirus-associated.

Separate from the 666-subject first cohort was the approximately 120-subject validation cohort, to which the donors belonged. The CDR3 loop spans 13 amino acids. The V end was cut by 2 bases, the J end by 4 bases, with 8 bases between. Germline CDR1 MNHEY, CDR2 SVGAGI. This receptor was obtained from a young woman in good health and CMV-seronegative. The sequenced sample was PBMCs. The gene calls are TRBV6-5 and TRBJ1-1; D is unresolved. The CDR3 sequence is CASSYGRGTEAFF. In nucleotides, the CDR3 is TGTGCCAGCAGTTACGGGCGGGGCACTGAAGCTTTCTTT.